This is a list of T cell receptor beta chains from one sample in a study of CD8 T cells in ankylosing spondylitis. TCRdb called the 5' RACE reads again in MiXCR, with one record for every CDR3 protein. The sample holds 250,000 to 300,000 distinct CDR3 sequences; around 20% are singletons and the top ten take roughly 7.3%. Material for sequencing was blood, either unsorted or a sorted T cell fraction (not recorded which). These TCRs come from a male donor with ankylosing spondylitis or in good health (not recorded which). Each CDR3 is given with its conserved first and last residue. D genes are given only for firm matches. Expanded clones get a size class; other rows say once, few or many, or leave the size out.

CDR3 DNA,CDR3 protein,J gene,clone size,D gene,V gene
TGTGCCACCAGTGACCCGGACAGGGGCAATGAGCAGTTCTTC,CATSDPDRGNEQFF,TRBJ2-1,-,TRBD1,TRBV24-1
TGCAGCGTTGTAAACACTGAAGCTTTCTTT,CSVVNTEAFF,TRBJ1-1,many,-,TRBV29-1
TGTGCCAGCAGTTCGGACAGGGTGCTCACAGATACGCAGTATTTT,CASSSDRVLTDTQYF,TRBJ2-3,-,TRBD1,TRBV28
TGCGCCAGCAGCCAACCAGGGACTGGCACAGATACGCAGTATTTT,CASSQPGTGTDTQYF,TRBJ2-3,-,-,TRBV4-1
TGTGCCAGCAGTTCCCCAGGGGGCTCGGGCACAGATACGCAGTATTTT,CASSSPGGSGTDTQYF,TRBJ2-3,-,TRBD1,TRBV28
TGCGCCAGCAGCTTGGTCGCAGGGGCCATGAACACTGAAGCTTTCTTT,CASSLVAGAMNTEAFF,TRBJ1-1,few,-,TRBV5-1
TGTGCCAGCAGGCTATGGGGGACAGGGACTAACTATGGCTACACCTTC,CASRLWGTGTNYGYTF,TRBJ1-2,-,TRBD1,TRBV6-1
TGCGCCAGCCAAGCTGTTGGGGGAATCGAGTCACCCCTCCACTTT,CASQAVGGIESPLHF,TRBJ1-6,-,-,TRBV5-1
TGCAGTGCTAGATTTCCTAGCGGGAGGAATGAGCAGTTCTTC,CSARFPSGRNEQFF,TRBJ2-1,few,TRBD2,TRBV20-1
TGCAGTGCTAGTTTAACGGGATCTAGCGGGAGGGTTGTTGAGCAGTTCTTC,CSASLTGSSGRVVEQFF,TRBJ2-1,few,TRBD2,TRBV20-1
TGCAGTGCTAGAGATTTCCAGGGGGCGGGGAATGAGCAGTTCTTC,CSARDFQGAGNEQFF,TRBJ2-1,-,TRBD1,TRBV20-1
TGTGCCAGCAGTCAGGACTTGAATCAGCCCCAGCATTTT,CASSQDLNQPQHF,TRBJ1-5,many,-,TRBV3-1
TGTGCCAGCAGCCCCAGGATAACCGGGACTAGCGGGGTACCTAGCACAGATACGCAGTATTTT,CASSPRITGTSGVPSTDTQYF,TRBJ2-3,few,TRBD2,TRBV4-2
TGTGCCAGCACCCTACTAGCGGGGGGGCTTGGCACCGGGGAGCTGTTTTTT,CASTLLAGGLGTGELFF,TRBJ2-2,few,TRBD2,TRBV2
TGTGCCATCAGGGGGACAGGAGGGGCACACGGCGATACGCAGTATTTT,CAIRGTGGAHGDTQYF,TRBJ2-3,-,TRBD1,TRBV10-3
TGTGCCAGCAGCGTAGGCGGGGCCAACGTCCTGACTTTC,CASSVGGANVLTF,TRBJ2-6,once,-,TRBV9
TGTGCCAGCAGCCTTGGGACAGGCGTATACAATGAGCAGTTCTTC,CASSLGTGVYNEQFF,TRBJ2-1,few,TRBD1,TRBV7-3
TGTGCCATCGCGGTTTCTGGTACGCAGTATTTT,CAIAVSGTQYF,TRBJ2-3,few,-,TRBV10-3
TGTGCCAGCAGTCGCGGACAGGGGAGGAGCAATCAGCCCCAGCATTTT,CASSRGQGRSNQPQHF,TRBJ1-5,-,TRBD1,TRBV12-3/TRBV12-4
TGTGCCATCAGTGATCCGGGACTAGCGGGATACAATGAGCAGTTCTTC,CAISDPGLAGYNEQFF,TRBJ2-1,few,TRBD2,TRBV10-3
TGCGCCAGCAGCTCGGGACAGGGGATGAACACTGAAGCTTTCTTT,CASSSGQGMNTEAFF,TRBJ1-1,many,TRBD1,TRBV7-3
TGTGCCAGCAGCTTAGTTGGGGGAACTAGCGGAAGCTACACAGATACGCAGTATTTT,CASSLVGGTSGSYTDTQYF,TRBJ2-3,few,TRBD2,TRBV7-2
TGCAGCGTTGGGTCCCGGGACAGGGCTTATGGCTACACCTTC,CSVGSRDRAYGYTF,TRBJ1-2,-,TRBD1,TRBV29-1
TGTGCCAGCAGCCTAAAAAGCCCTAGCGGGAGCTGGGGTAATAATGAGCAGTTCTTC,CASSLKSPSGSWGNNEQFF,TRBJ2-1,many,TRBD2,TRBV4-2
TGTGCCAGCAGTTACGGGGGACACATGAATTCACCCCTCCACTTT,CASSYGGHMNSPLHF,TRBJ1-6,-,-,TRBV6-5
TGTGCCAGCGGTCGGGAGGGCGGCTCTGGAAACACCATATATTTT,CASGREGGSGNTIYF,TRBJ1-3,-,-,TRBV12-3/TRBV12-4
TGTGCCAGCAGCCGACAGGAGACAGGGGTTCGGACAGATACGCAGTATTTT,CASSRQETGVRTDTQYF,TRBJ2-3,-,TRBD1,TRBV12-3/TRBV12-4
TGTGCCAGCAGCCCGGTGACAGGGAATAATGAGCAGTTCTTC,CASSPVTGNNEQFF,TRBJ2-1,few,TRBD1,TRBV7-8
TGTGCCAGCTACAACCCCTCTCAAAAAACCACAGATACGCAGTATTTT,CASYNPSQKTTDTQYF,TRBJ2-3,-,-,TRBV12-3/TRBV12-4
TGTGCCAGCAGTCCCCTGACAGGGGAGGCCCTCGGGGAGCTGTTTTTT,CASSPLTGEALGELFF,TRBJ2-2,many,TRBD1,TRBV27
TGTGCCAGCAGCCAGTCCAGATTCAAGAATGAAAAACTGTTTTTT,CASSQSRFKNEKLFF,TRBJ1-4,-,-,TRBV12-3/TRBV12-4
TGTGCCAGTAGTCCGTGGGGGGAGATCTCCTACAATGAGCAGTTCTTC,CASSPWGEISYNEQFF,TRBJ2-1,few,-,TRBV19
TGTGCCAGCAGTTCCATAGCGGAGAAAACCTACAATGAGCAGTTCTTC,CASSSIAEKTYNEQFF,TRBJ2-1,-,-,TRBV28
TGTGCCATCAGTGAGTTGGAGGTCAACTATGGCTACACCTTC,CAISELEVNYGYTF,TRBJ1-2,-,-,TRBV10-3
TGCAGTGCTCACTCCGGGACAGGCTATGGCTACACCTTC,CSAHSGTGYGYTF,TRBJ1-2,-,TRBD1,TRBV20-1
TGTGCCAGCAGCCCCCTTGACGGTCAGCCCCAGCATTTT,CASSPLDGQPQHF,TRBJ1-5,-,-,TRBV7-6
TGTGCCAGCAGCTTAAGGCGGGAGTCCCAAGAGACCCAGTACTTC,CASSLRRESQETQYF,TRBJ2-5,-,TRBD2,TRBV7-9
TGTGCCAGCAGCAGAGAGGTCACGAGCACTGAAGCTTTCTTT,CASSREVTSTEAFF,TRBJ1-1,few,-,TRBV12-3/TRBV12-4
TGTGCCAGCAGGACAGCATACACCGGGGAGCTGTTTTTT,CASRTAYTGELFF,TRBJ2-2,-,-,TRBV28
TGTGCCAGTTCTCAGGGGGAGGCGGCAGATACGCAGTATTTT,CASSQGEAADTQYF,TRBJ2-3,few,-,TRBV6-4
TGTGCCAGCAGTTTATCCCGGGGGGATACGCAGTATTTT,CASSLSRGDTQYF,TRBJ2-3,few,-,TRBV12-3/TRBV12-4
TGCAGCAGCTCTCATAGCGCGAGCTCCTACAATGAGCAGTTCTTC,CSSSHSASSYNEQFF,TRBJ2-1,few,-,TRBV29-1
TGCAGTGCTGCCCCTCTACAGGGCTCCACAGATACGCAGTATTTT,CSAAPLQGSTDTQYF,TRBJ2-3,few,-,TRBV20-1